Below are 31 T cell receptor beta chains sequenced from a single sample in a study of T cells in women clearing cervical HPV infection. Profiling relied on immunoSEQ multiplex PCR, and the TCRdb table lists in-frame clones only, not all of them. The sample table sets out some 41,000 clones. The sequencing sample was made of blood buffy coat. These receptors originate from a woman aged 18 to 75 with a cervical HPV16 infection that either progressed to CIN3+ or cleared (not recorded which).

A word on this clone: The CDR3 is cut off 3 residues early in the read; its end comes from the germline J gene. The gene calls are TRBV18 and TRBJ1-6; weak D call: TRBD1 (5 bases). The germline V gene has CDR1 KGHSH and CDR2 LQKENI. V lost 2 bases, J lost 7 bases, and 6 bases lay in between. The CDR3 is 13 amino acids. Incomplete CDR3 DNA: TGTGCCAGCTCACCAGGGGCCAATTCACCC. Protein product: CASSPGANSP. The CDR3 as a whole reads CASSPGANSPLHF.

To note about this clone: The read ends 3 residues before the CDR3 terminus; that terminus is restored from the germline J gene. J is TRBJ2-3 and V is TRBV30; D not resolved. CDR3 length equals 11 residues. Germline CDR1 reads GTSNPN; CDR2 reads SVGIG (reference sequence). The V and J ends lost 2 bases and 2 bases respectively, with 2 bases between them. CDR3 sequence reads: CAWSLTDTQYF. The covered CDR3 bases are TGTGCCTGGAGTCTCACAGATACG.

As for this clone: The read halts 3 residues ahead of the CDR3 end, with the missing end drawn from the germline J gene. This chain uses TRBV4-1 with TRBJ1-2; D is unresolved. The CDR3 loop spans 18 amino acids. Germline CDR1 and CDR2: MGHRA and YSYEKL. The germline V and J ends were trimmed by 7 bases and 1 base, with 25 bases remaining between them. The sequenced part of the CDR3 DNA is TGCGCCAGCACATACTACCCGGCACCCGCCGGGGATAACTATGGC. Encoded protein: CASTYYPAPAGDNYG. The full CDR3 sequence reads CASTYYPAPAGDNYGYTF.

A note on this clone: The read halts 3 residues ahead of the CDR3 end, with the missing end drawn from the germline J gene. The rearrangement joins TRBV11-3 to TRBJ2-7; TRBD2 matches at 11 bases. CDR1 SGHNT and CDR2 YENEEA come from the germline V gene. Trimming cost V 6 bases and J 2 bases; bases outside gene matches: 6. The CDR3 contains 15 residues. CDR3 bases read: TGTGCCAGCAGTTTCGGGACTAGCGGAACCTACGAG. Translating gives CASSFGTSGTYE. In full, the CDR3 reads CASSFGTSGTYEQYF.

On this clone itself: The read comes to an end 3 residues before the CDR3 does, leaving the germline J gene to fill in the end. This chain uses TRBV18 with TRBJ2-3; TRBD2 might be the D (6 bases). Germline V gene sequence: CDR1 KGHSH, CDR2 LQKENI. V was cut by 3 bases and J by 5 bases, with 9 bases left in between. CDR3 size: 13 residues. The CDR3 bases that were read are TGTGCCAGCTCACCGGGAGCGGGAGATACG. Protein: CASSPGAGDT. The full CDR3 sequence reads CASSPGAGDTQYF.

Remarks on this clone: The read falls 3 residues short of the CDR3 end, and the missing part is taken from the germline J gene. V and J are TRBV29-1 and TRBJ1-1; no firm D call. The CDR3 loop spans 11 amino acids. Looked up from germline, CDR1 is SQVTM and CDR2 is ANQGSEA. V lost 4 bases and J 3 bases, leaving 6 bases between the germline ends. CDR3 residues: CSVGHHTEAFF. Partial CDR3 DNA: TGCAGCGTTGGACACCACACTGAA.

Remarks on this clone: The read falls 3 residues short of the CDR3 end, and the missing part is taken from the germline J gene. The chain joins TRBV5-4 to TRBJ1-1, with 7 bases identical to TRBD1. The CDR3 sequence is 15 residues long. The J segment lost 3 bases and the V segment lost 4 bases, leaving 9 bases of the junction unmatched. In germline, CDR1 is SGHNT, CDR2 YYREEE (reference sequence). The CDR3 bases that were read are TGTGCCAGCAGCGGGGGGACAGTTCAGGACACTGAA. Translated: CASSGGTVQDTE. The entire CDR3 is CASSGGTVQDTEAFF.

About this clone: The read terminates 3 residues before the CDR3 end, so the remaining end is supplied by the germline J gene. The rearrangement links TRBV7-9 to TRBJ2-3; a possible D gene is TRBD1 (6 bases). Germline-derived CDR1 and CDR2 are SEHNR and FQNEAQ (reference sequence). The CDR3 spans 12 residues. Here the CDR3 reads CASQGPEETQYF. CDR3 DNA, as far as it was read: TGTGCCAGCCAGGGGCCTGAAGAGACG.

Concerning this clone: The CDR3 goes on 3 residues after the read ends, and that part is filled in from the germline J gene. V and J are TRBV6-2 or TRBV6-3 and TRBJ1-2; the D gene is possibly TRBD1 (5 bases). Germline loops: CDR1 MNHEY, CDR2 SVGEGT. This CDR3 spans 15 amino acids. CDR3 DNA, as far as it was read: TGTGCCAGCAGTTACCGGACAACCTCCTACAATGAC. This encodes CASSYRTTSYND. The CDR3 as a whole reads CASSYRTTSYNDYTF.

On this clone itself: The read gets to within 3 residues of the CDR3 end, and the germline J gene fills in the rest. V and J are TRBV14 and TRBJ2-7; 8 bases line up with TRBD2. The CDR3 spans 16 residues. Germline V CDR1 and CDR2: SGHDN, FVKESK. Trimming removed 1 base from V and 4 bases from J; junction bases left unmatched: 9. The CDR3 DNA, read in part, is TGTGCCAGCAGCCAAGTAGCAGGACTAGCAGTTTACGAG. Amino acids: CASSQVAGLAVYE. The complete CDR3 reads CASSQVAGLAVYEQYF.

Concerning this clone itself: The read gets to within 3 residues of the CDR3 end, and the germline J gene fills in the rest. The chain carries TRBV6-4 and TRBJ2-1; 8 bases match TRBD2. CDR1 and CDR2 from the germline V gene are MRHNA and SNTAGT. V shed 5 bases, J shed 4 bases, and the junction held 7 bases outside the gene matches. The CDR3 extends over 15 amino acids. Incomplete CDR3 DNA: TGTGCCAGCAGTCCCGGGACTAGTGAGTACAATGAG. This gives the protein CASSPGTSEYNE. The entire CDR3 reads CASSPGTSEYNEQFF.

As to this clone: The CDR3 goes on 3 residues after the read ends, and that part is filled in from the germline J gene. The J gene is TRBJ1-6, the V gene TRBV20-1; no clear D gene. With 2 bases removed from V and 7 bases from J, the gap between germline ends came to 21 bases. Germline V lookup: CDR1 DFQATT, CDR2 SNEGSKA (reference sequence). This CDR3 contains 17 residues. The sequenced part of the CDR3 DNA is TGCAGTGCTAGACTTCCGGTAGGCGGGAAAATCAATTCACCC. Protein sequence: CSARLPVGGKINSP. The full CDR3 reads CSARLPVGGKINSPLHF.

As for this clone: The sequenced fragment ends 3 residues before the CDR3 boundary, so the rest is inferred from the germline J gene. The chain recombines TRBV18 with TRBJ1-6; TRBD1 agrees at 10 bases. Germline CDR1 KGHSH, CDR2 LQKENI. This CDR3 is built from 14 residues. V lost 4 bases to trimming and J lost 8 bases; unmatched junction nucleotides: 2. The sequenced CDR3 bases are TGTGCCAGCTCACTTGGGACAGGGGATTCACCC. Translation: CASSLGTGDSP. The entire CDR3 sequence reads CASSLGTGDSPLHF.

As regards this clone: The read ends 3 residues early relative to the CDR3; the germline J gene fills the gap. V usage is TRBV5-1 and J usage is TRBJ2-3; a possible D gene is TRBD1 (5 bases). The CDR3 contains 15 residues. Germline V lookup: CDR1 SGHRS, CDR2 YFSETQ. Between the trimmed V and J ends, which lost 2 bases and 2 bases, there was a span of 12 bases. The CDR3 is CASSFLKGLTDTQYF. The sequenced part of the CDR3 DNA is TGCGCCAGCAGCTTCTTAAAGGGGCTCACAGATACG.

Concerning this clone itself: Read sequence stops 3 residues before the CDR3 end, and the germline J gene provides the missing end. The rearrangement joins TRBV7-9 to TRBJ2-5; TRBD1 might be the D (6 bases). Germline CDR1 reads SEHNR; CDR2 reads FQNEAQ (reference sequence). V gave up 5 bases and J gave up 3 bases, with 13 bases separating them. This CDR3 spans 14 amino acids. The CDR3 reads CASSPRDIEETQYF. The sequenced CDR3 bases are TGTGCCAGCAGCCCAAGGGACATAGAAGAGACC.

As concerns this clone: The missing CDR3 end, 3 residues past where the read stops, is filled in from the germline J gene. The chain carries TRBV28 and TRBJ2-7; 8 bases match TRBD2. There are 16 residues in the CDR3. The germline gives CDR1 MDHEN, CDR2 SYDVKM. V lost 5 bases to trimming and J lost 4 bases; unmatched junction nucleotides: 13. The CDR3 sequence: CASSRPGGRSHYEQYF. Partial CDR3 DNA: TGTGCCAGCAGTCGCCCGGGCGGGAGGTCCCATTACGAG. Supplemented by reference TRBV28 and TRBJ2-7, the full variable domain reads DVKVTQSSRYLVKRTGEKVFLECVQDMDHENMFWYRQDPGLGLRLIYFSYDVKMKEKGDIPEGYSVSREKKERFSLILESASTNQTSMYLCASSRPGGRSHYEQYFGPGTRLTVT.

A word on this clone: The read comes to an end 3 residues before the CDR3 does, leaving the germline J gene to fill in the end. The same CDR3 can be traced to other DNA sequences in this sample. The V and J genes are TRBV7-2 and TRBJ1-1, with unresolved D. The CDR3 totals 13 residues. Trimming took 3 bases from V and 1 from J, leaving 6 bases between them. The germline gives CDR1 SGHTA, CDR2 FQGNSA. Partial CDR3 DNA: TGTGCCAGCAGCTTGGGCCAGAACACTGAA. It is translated as CASSLGQNTE. The full-length CDR3 reads as CASSLGQNTEAFF.

With respect to this clone: Read sequence stops 3 residues before the CDR3 end, and the germline J gene provides the missing end. V and J are TRBV11-1 and TRBJ2-6; D is perhaps TRBD1 or TRBD2 (5 bases each). CDR3 length: 15 amino acids. Germline V gene sequence: CDR1 SGHAT, CDR2 FQDESV (reference sequence). Trimming left V 5 bases short and J 4 bases short, with 12 bases between. The covered CDR3 bases are TGTGCCAGCAGCCGAGGGGTTGTGGGGGCCAACGTC. Protein product: CASSRGVVGANV. The CDR3 in full is CASSRGVVGANVLTF.

As for this clone: The sequence runs out 3 residues before the end of the CDR3; the remainder is reconstructed from the germline J gene. The chain combines TRBV10-3 with TRBJ1-1; 9 bases are shared with TRBD1. Per the germline V gene, CDR1 is ENHRY and CDR2 is SYGVKD. The CDR3 length is 15 residues. V shed 3 bases, J shed 1 base, and the junction held 3 bases outside the gene matches. This CDR3 is CAISDRGQGNTEAFF. Incomplete CDR3 DNA: TGTGCCATCAGTGATCGGGGACAGGGGAACACTGAA.

Regarding this clone: The read ends 3 residues early relative to the CDR3; the germline J gene fills the gap. The chain joins TRBV7-6 to TRBJ2-7; TRBD2 might be the D (5 bases). The CDR3 is 13 amino acids. The germline gives CDR1 SGHVS, CDR2 FNYEAQ. Trimming pared 8 bases from V and 6 bases from J, leaving 17 bases between. The DNA read from the CDR3 is TGTGCCAGCGGAGCTAGCACGGGCCTCGAG. Amino acids: CASGASTGLE. The CDR3 in its entirety is CASGASTGLEQYF.

The CDR3 loop reads CASSQDLGDGYTF. CDR3 DNA (partial): TGTGCCAGCAGCCAAGATCTAGGTGACGGC. The rearrangement uses TRBV4-2 and TRBJ1-2; D not resolved. The read finishes 3 residues shy of the CDR3 end, and the germline J gene is used to complete it. This CDR3 is 13 amino acids long. Germline V gene data show CDR1 as LGHNA and CDR2 as YNFKEQ.

With regard to this clone: The read ends 3 residues early relative to the CDR3; the germline J gene fills the gap. V usage is TRBV20-1 and J usage is TRBJ2-7, with TRBD1 matching over 7 bases. V trimming: 0 bases; J trimming: 6 bases; junction bases outside the gene matches: 14. Germline CDR1 reads DFQATT; CDR2 reads SNEGSKA (reference sequence). The CDR3 extends over 16 amino acids. The CDR3 loop reads CSARDRTGRFAGEQYF. Partial CDR3 DNA: TGCAGTGCTAGAGATCGGACAGGCAGATTTGCGGGCGAG.

With regard to this clone: The read gets to within 3 residues of the CDR3 end, and the germline J gene fills in the rest. J is TRBJ2-1 and V is TRBV7-9; 11 bases fit TRBD2. CDR1 and CDR2 (germline): SEHNR, FQNEAQ (reference sequence). The junction had 3 bases not matched to a gene; V was cut back by 6 bases and J by 5 bases. The CDR3 spans 14 residues. The CDR3 sequence: CASSTSGRDNEQFF. The sequenced part of the CDR3 DNA is TGTGCCAGCAGTACTAGCGGGAGAGACAATGAG.

Concerning this clone itself: The read gets to within 3 residues of the CDR3 end, and the germline J gene fills in the rest. The chain has TRBV18 and TRBJ2-4; 7 bases fit TRBD1. Germline CDR1 and CDR2: KGHSH and LQKENI. Trimming cost V 3 bases and J 0 bases; bases outside gene matches: 5. The CDR3 extends over 16 amino acids. CDR3 sequence: CASSPAQGRAKNIQYF. CDR3 DNA, as far as it was read: TGTGCCAGCTCACCCGCACAGGGGAGAGCCAAAAACATT.

Points on this clone: The CDR3 is cut off 3 residues early in the read; its end comes from the germline J gene. The chain uses TRBV7-2 and TRBJ2-3, with D tentatively TRBD1 (6 bases). Germline CDR1 and CDR2: SGHTA and FQGNSA. The CDR3 runs 13 residues. The sequenced CDR3 bases are TGTGCCAGCAGCTTAAGGGGGAATCAGCCG. Protein: CASSLRGNQP. The CDR3 reads in full as CASSLRGNQPQYF.

Points on this clone: The read ends 3 residues early relative to the CDR3; the germline J gene fills the gap. The chain links TRBV19 to TRBJ1-5; a weak D match, TRBD1 (5 bases). Trimming stripped 6 bases from V and 1 base from J, with 10 bases between. Germline CDR1 is LNHDA and CDR2 is SQIVND (reference sequence). CDR3 size: 14 residues. The CDR3 protein is CASSPTVSNQPQHF. Incomplete CDR3 DNA: TGTGCCAGTAGCCCGACAGTCAGCAATCAGCCC. Based on the CDR3 plus reference TRBV19 and TRBJ1-5, the full variable domain is DGGITQSPKYLFRKEGQNVTLSCEQNLNHDAMYWYRQDPGQGLRLIYYSQIVNDFQKGDIAEGYSVSREKKESFPLTVTSAQKNPTAFYLCASSPTVSNQPQHFGDGTRLSIL.

About this clone itself: The CDR3 end is not reached by the read, which stops 3 residues before it; the germline J gene fills it in. The chain uses TRBV28 and TRBJ2-2; the match to TRBD1 covers 8 bases. CDR1 MDHEN and CDR2 SYDVKM come from the germline V gene. The CDR3 is 16 residues long. CDR3 DNA, as far as it was read: TGTGCCAGCAGGATTTCCGGGACAGGCCGATATTTAGAG. Its translation: CASRISGTGRYLE. The whole CDR3 protein reads CASRISGTGRYLELFF.

Turning to this clone: The read ends 3 residues early relative to the CDR3; the germline J gene fills the gap. This chain uses TRBV2 with TRBJ2-5; 7 bases map to TRBD2. With V trimmed by 11 bases and J by 1 base, 10 bases remained unmatched. The CDR3 consists of 14 residues. The V gene's germline CDR1 is SNHLY and CDR2 FYNNEI. Partial CDR3 DNA: TGTGCCTGCGCCGGGGGGAGGACCCAAGAGACC. Amino acids: CACAGGRTQET. The entire CDR3 is CACAGGRTQETQYF.

Turning to this clone: The CDR3 end is not reached by the read, which stops 3 residues before it; the germline J gene fills it in. V is TRBV2 and J is TRBJ2-1; 12 nucleotides line up with TRBD2. The junction had 7 bases not matched to a gene; V was cut back by 6 bases and J by 7 bases. Per germline, CDR1 SNHLY and CDR2 FYNNEI. This CDR3 is 15 amino acids long. CDR3 bases read: TGTGCCAGCAGACCCCCTAGCGGGAGGGTGAATGAG. This gives the protein CASRPPSGRVNE. The whole CDR3 region reads CASRPPSGRVNEQFF.

Regarding this clone: The CDR3 extends 3 residues past the end of the read, so its final part is completed from the germline J gene. The V gene is TRBV7-2, the J gene TRBJ2-3, with a possible D match to TRBD2 (6 bases). V dropped 4 bases and J dropped 5 bases, with 16 bases sitting between them. The CDR3 length is 15 residues. Germline CDR1 reads SGHTA; CDR2 reads FQGNSA. Here the CDR3 reads CASSCATGAVDTQYF. CDR3 DNA (partial): TGTGCCAGCAGCTGTGCTACGGGAGCGGTAGATACG.

Worth noting for this clone: The CDR3 end is not reached by the read, which stops 3 residues before it; the germline J gene fills it in. The chain has TRBV11-1 and TRBJ1-1, with D perhaps matching TRBD1 (6 bases). This CDR3 is built from 14 residues. Trimming stripped 3 bases from V and 5 bases from J, with 13 bases between. The germline CDR1 and CDR2 sequences are SGHAT and FQDESV (reference sequence). The DNA read from the CDR3 is TGTGCCAGCAGCTTGGGCAGGGGAAGAACTGAA. Translating it yields CASSLGRGRTE. The CDR3 in its entirety is CASSLGRGRTEAFF. Supplemented by reference TRBV11-1 and TRBJ1-1, the full variable domain reads EAEVAQSPRYKITEKSQAVAFWCDPISGHATLYWYRQILGQGPELLVQFQDESVVDDSQLPKDRFSAERLKGVDSTLKIQPAELGDSAMYLCASSLGRGRTEAFFGQGTRLTVV.